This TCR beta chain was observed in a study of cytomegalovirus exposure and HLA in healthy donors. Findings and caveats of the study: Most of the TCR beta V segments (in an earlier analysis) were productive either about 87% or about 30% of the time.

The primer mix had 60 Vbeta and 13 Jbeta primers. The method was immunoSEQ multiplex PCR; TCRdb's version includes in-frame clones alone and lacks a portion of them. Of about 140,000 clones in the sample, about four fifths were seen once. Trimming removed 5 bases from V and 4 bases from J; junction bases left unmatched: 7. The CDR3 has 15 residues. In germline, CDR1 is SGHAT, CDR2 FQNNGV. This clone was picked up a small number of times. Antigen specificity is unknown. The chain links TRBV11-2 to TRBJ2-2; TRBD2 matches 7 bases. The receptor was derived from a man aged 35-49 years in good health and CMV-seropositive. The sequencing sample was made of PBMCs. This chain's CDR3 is CASSVSGIVTGELFF. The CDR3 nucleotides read TGTGCCAGCAGCGTAAGCGGGATTGTCACCGGGGAGCTGTTTTTT.